This TCR beta chain was retrieved from a study of T cell repertoires in cytomegalovirus infection. Study as a whole: Signatures in public TCR beta sequences pointed to both CMV infection and matching HLA type.

The CDR3 extends over 16 amino acids. Germline values: CDR1 SGHTA, CDR2 FQGNSA. Turning to this clonotype: Its target is unknown. A much larger clonotype is one base distant, so this may be a read error.

Study conclusions and caveats: Ex vivo responses were dominated by HLA-C-restricted CMV-specific TCR beta clonotypes.

TCRdb reanalysed the reads using MiXCR and keeps one entry per CDR3 protein. The table has about 830,000 distinct CDR3 sequences, 32% seen once. This sequence originates from a human donor in good health (CMV status not recorded). Some clones in this sample may be carry-over from other donors' samples. The V gene is TRBV7-2, the J gene TRBJ2-3, with 9 bases that match TRBD2. The source material was cultured CD8+ T cells from PBMCs, sampled from culture after CMV antigen stimulation. CDR3 in amino acids: CANSLGGGGYTDTQYF. The CDR3 bases are TGTGCCAACAGCTTAGGCGGGGGGGGGTACACAGATACGCAGTATTTT.